This TCR beta chain was profiled in a study of cytomegalovirus exposure and HLA in healthy donors. Worth noting for this clone: Antigen specificity is unknown.

PCR was performed using 60 Vbeta and 13 Jbeta primers. TCRdb keeps only in-frame clones here, not all; method: immunoSEQ multiplex PCR. The table lists over 100,000 clones, 60% to 80% of them singletons. V was clipped by 1 base and J by 4 bases, with 10 bases between them. This CDR3 has 14 amino acids. Germline lookup yields CDR1 SGHTA and CDR2 FQGNSA. Study conclusions and caveats: Near-uniform donor sequencing depth was presumed by presence/absence analyses. Researchers reported in a later analysis that common viral pathogens appeared linked to several top clusters. The likely explanation for a cluster of highly shared sequence variants was sequencing artifact.

Material for sequencing was PBMCs. This TCR was sampled from a female donor in good health and CMV-seronegative. The chain recombines TRBV7-2 with TRBJ2-5; D is ambiguous. The DNA for the CDR3 is TGTGCCAGCAGCTTAGGAGGAAGTCCAGAGACCCAGTACTTC. Its protein product is CASSLGGSPETQYF.